Below are 11 T cell receptor beta chains sequenced from a single sample in a study of Tregs in tolerant kidney transplant recipients. Sequencing was performed with immunoSEQ multiplex PCR; in TCRdb, only in-frame clones are kept and a portion is missing. The sample shows roughly 120,000 clones, approximately 90% of them seen only once. Sequenced material: CD4+ T cells from blood. Receptor source: a human donor in good health.

The chain combines TRBV10-2 with TRBJ1-3; D is perhaps TRBD1 (6 bases). This CDR3 has 13 amino acids. Germline V gene sequence: CDR1 WSHSY, CDR2 SAAADI. Trimming pared 8 bases from V and 3 bases from J, leaving 11 bases between. For the CDR3, the DNA is TGCGCCAGCCGGAGGGGGTTTGGAAACACCATATATTTT. Protein product: CASRRGFGNTIYF.

The chain is built from TRBV29-1 and TRBJ2-2; 9 bases align to TRBD1. Germline CDR1 and CDR2: SQVTM and ANQGSEA. This CDR3 has 13 residues. V lost 7 bases and J lost 3; bases outside the gene matches: 3. The CDR3 DNA is TGCAGCGGCCGACAGGGGGACACCGGGGAGCTGTTTTTT. Translation: CSGRQGDTGELFF.

The CDR3 nucleotides are TGTGCCAGCAGTTGGGACAGCGTGAACACTGAAGCTTTCTTT. Translation gives CASSWDSVNTEAFF. This rearrangement joins TRBV6-6 to TRBJ1-1; the match to TRBD1 covers 7 bases. V lost 4 bases, J lost 0 bases, and 2 bases stayed unmatched. This CDR3 spans 14 amino acids. The germline gives CDR1 MNHNY, CDR2 SVGAGI (reference sequence).

For the CDR3, the DNA is TGTGCCAGCAGCTTGGGGCTGGGGGCGGGGGACTATGGCTACACCTTC. Its translation is CASSLGLGAGDYGYTF. The V gene is TRBV5-5, the J gene TRBJ1-2; tentative D call: TRBD1 (6 bases). Trimming stripped 0 bases from V and 3 bases from J, with 15 bases between. CDR3 size: 16 residues. Looked up from germline, CDR1 is SGHKS and CDR2 is YYEKEE (reference sequence).

This chain connects TRBV5-6 to TRBJ2-7; 7 bases are shared with TRBD1. There are 16 residues in the CDR3. The V and J ends lost 0 bases and 2 bases, in that order; junction bases with no gene match: 8. The germline CDR1 and CDR2 sequences are SGHDT and YYEEEE. This CDR3 is CASSLVAHRGTYEQYF. The CDR3 DNA reads TGTGCCAGCAGCTTGGTAGCACACAGGGGCACCTACGAGCAGTACTTC.

The chain employs TRBV5-4 and TRBJ1-2, with 11 positions matching TRBD1. The trim removed 3 bases at V and 9 bases at J, leaving 19 bases unmatched. CDR1 and CDR2 (germline): SGHNT, YYREEE (reference sequence). The CDR3 loop spans 18 amino acids. CDR3 in amino acids: CASSYAPDRGRGLMRYTF. Here the CDR3 DNA reads TGTGCCAGCAGCTACGCCCCGGACAGGGGGCGAGGTTTGATGCGCTACACCTTC.

A single count supports this clone. The V and J genes are TRBV10-2 and TRBJ2-2; D might be TRBD1 (7 bases). CDR3 length: 17 residues. Looked up from germline, CDR1 is WSHSY and CDR2 is SAAADI. V lost 7 bases and J lost 1, with 19 bases in between. The CDR3 DNA reads TGCGCCAGCAAGGGGACTCCCGGGACAGAGAACACCGGGGAGCTGTTTTTT. It encodes CASKGTPGTENTGELFF.

V is TRBV6-5 and J is TRBJ2-7, with D unresolved. V dropped 4 bases and J dropped 9 bases, with 13 bases sitting between them. This CDR3 has 12 amino acids. Germline CDR1 and CDR2: MNHEY and SVGAGI. CDR3 DNA: TGTGCCAGCAGTTCCACGGGCCTCGGGCAGTACTTC. Its protein product is CASSSTGLGQYF.

This rearrangement joins TRBV18 to TRBJ2-1; no reliable D call. The CDR3 totals 16 residues. Trimming removed 0 bases at V and 6 bases at J, with 15 bases between. Per germline, CDR1 KGHSH and CDR2 LQKENI. CDR3: CASSPPGFGQGNEQFF. In DNA, the CDR3 is TGTGCCAGCTCACCACCTGGCTTTGGCCAAGGCAATGAGCAGTTCTTC. The whole variable domain, remainder taken from reference TRBV18 and TRBJ2-1, is NAGVMQNPRHLVRRRGQEARLRCSPMKGHSHVYWYRQLPEEGLKFMVYLQKENIIDESGMPKERFSAEFPKEGPSILRIQQVVRGDSAAYFCASSPPGFGQGNEQFFGPGTRLTVL.

The gene calls are TRBV30 and TRBJ2-7; 9 bases agree with TRBD1. From germline, CDR1 is GTSNPN and CDR2 SVGIG (reference sequence). The V segment lost 3 bases and the J segment 3 bases; nucleotides outside the gene matches: 9. The CDR3 is 15 amino acids. CDR3 region: CAWSQDTGGGYEQYF. CDR3 nucleotides: TGTGCCTGGAGCCAGGACACAGGGGGCGGCTACGAGCAGTACTTC.

V gene TRBV6-5 combines with J gene TRBJ1-6; no clear D. Germline V gives CDR1 MNHEY, CDR2 SVGAGI. The CDR3 consists of 12 residues. Trimming removed 4 bases at V and 8 bases at J, with 6 bases between. This CDR3 reads CASSSLDSPLHF. In DNA form, the CDR3 reads TGTGCCAGCAGTTCGTTAGATTCACCCCTCCACTTT.